This TCR beta chain was retrieved from a study of T cells in Graves' hyperthyroidism and ophthalmopathy. Study context: At initial diagnosis, before any treatment had begun, peripheral blood was obtained.

This clonotype has at least ten counts. Its antigen is not known. A sample of blood taken at first hyperthyroidism diagnosis preceded any ophthalmopathy symptoms. Whole-study findings and limits: Classification by a 13 V-J model distinguished ophthalmopathy from stable hyperthyroidism. Peripheral blood also featured most of the thyroid clonotypes expanded above 0.001.

From germline, CDR1 is MNHEY and CDR2 SMNVEV (reference sequence). The V and J ends lost 1 base and 1 base respectively, with 13 bases between them. The CDR3 is made up of 16 amino acids. TCR beta CDR3 sequences were amplified from RNA transcripts. A first-round RT-PCR of the TCR CDR3 used the HTBI primer set. TCRdb itself ran the multiplex PCR reads through MiXCR, one entry per CDR3 protein. The table lists about 160,000 distinct CDR3 sequences, roughly 10% of them singletons, with less than 25% in the top ten. The receptor's source is a woman younger than 30 with Graves' hyperthyroidism that later progressed to Graves' ophthalmopathy. The sample was blood. V and J are TRBV27 and TRBJ1-1, with TRBD1 as a possible D gene (5 bases). CDR3 protein: CASSLLIGGSNTEAFF. For the CDR3, the DNA is TGTGCCAGCAGTTTATTGATTGGGGGATCGAACACTGAAGCTTTCTTT.